The 9 T cell receptor beta chains in this list originate from one sample, sequenced in a study of T-cell reconstitution after alpha-beta-depleted transplantation in children. The TCRbeta library was prepared with unique molecular identifiers. TCRdb itself ran the PCR reads through MiXCR, one entry per CDR3 protein. In the table there are about 980,000 distinct CDR3 sequences, around 30% of which are singletons. The specimen was PBMCs, mostly from graft donor cells, collected 360 days after TCRalphabeta/CD19-depleted stem cell transplant. The receptors come from a boy in the first two years of life who had a stem cell transplant for SCID, so the T cells may come from the graft donor.

In its sample, this clonotype was seen a few times. This sequence joins TRBV11-2 and TRBJ1-1; 8 bases fit TRBD1. Germline V lookup: CDR1 SGHAT, CDR2 FQNNGV. J was trimmed by 6 bases and V by 5 bases; bases with no gene match: 14. The CDR3 spans 16 residues. Here the CDR3 reads CASSGRLRQGSPEAFF. The CDR3 DNA sequence: TGTGCCAGCAGCGGCCGACTCAGACAGGGGAGCCCTGAAGCTTTCTTT. The variable domain in full, completed from reference TRBV11-2 and TRBJ1-1, reads EAGVAQSPRYKIIEKRQSVAFWCNPISGHATLYWYQQILGQGPKLLIQFQNNGVVDDSQLPKDRFSAERLKGVDSTLKIQPAKLEDSAVYLCASSGRLRQGSPEAFFGQGTRLTVV.

This clonotype appeared many times. This sequence joins TRBV7-9 and TRBJ1-5; the D gene is possibly TRBD1 (6 bases). There are 15 residues in the CDR3. Germline V CDR1 and CDR2: SEHNR, FQNEAQ (reference sequence). V lost 1 base, J lost 4 bases, and 11 bases lay in between. The CDR3 nucleotides are TGTGCCAGCAGCTTAGTCGGGGGCCTGAATCAGCCCCAGCATTTT. Amino acids: CASSLVGGLNQPQHF.

The rearrangement uses TRBV5-6 and TRBJ1-2, with 8 bases lining up with TRBD1. Germline V gene data show CDR1 as SGHDT and CDR2 as YYEEEE. Trimming removed 3 bases from V and 4 bases from J; junction bases left unmatched: 8. The CDR3 loop spans 15 amino acids. In DNA form, the CDR3 reads TGTGCCAGCAGCTGGACAGGGTTCCGTATCTATGGCTACACCTTC. Its protein product is CASSWTGFRIYGYTF. Full variable domain (missing parts from reference TRBV5-6 and TRBJ1-2): DAGVTQSPTHLIKTRGQQVTLRCSPKSGHDTVSWYQQALGQGPQFIFQYYEEEERQRGNFPDRFSGHQFPNYSSELNVNALLLGDSALYLCASSWTGFRIYGYTFGSGTRLTVV.

The CDR3 loop reads CASSLVHSLAKNIQYF. The CDR3 nucleotides are TGTGCCAGCAGCTTAGTCCACAGCCTAGCCAAAAACATTCAGTACTTC. The rearrangement uses TRBV11-2 and TRBJ2-4, with no clear D. CDR1 and CDR2 from the germline V gene are SGHAT and FQNNGV. This CDR3 has 16 residues. V was cut by 1 base and J by 0 bases, with 10 bases left in between.

This clonotype came up a few times. This chain links TRBV29-1 with TRBJ2-3; no clear D. V lost 5 bases, J lost 0 bases, and 12 bases lay in between. Germline assignment: CDR1 SQVTM and CDR2 ANQGSEA. The CDR3 runs to 14 residues. CDR3: CSVLGATSTDTQYF. The CDR3 nucleotides read TGCAGCGTTCTCGGTGCCACTAGCACAGATACGCAGTATTTT.

This clonotype showed up many times. The V and J genes are TRBV20-1 and TRBJ1-5; D may be TRBD1 (6 bases). The V and J ends lost 3 bases and 2 bases respectively, with 11 bases between them. The CDR3 is 14 residues long. Germline loops: CDR1 DFQATT, CDR2 SNEGSKA (reference sequence). CDR3 residues: CSASERQGNQPQHF. The CDR3 DNA follows: TGCAGTGCTAGCGAACGACAGGGCAATCAGCCCCAGCATTTT.

This clonotype was seen only a few times. This chain connects TRBV20-1 to TRBJ2-3; the match to TRBD2 covers 11 bases. Trimming at V came to 6 bases and at J to 8 bases, leaving 7 bases not matched to a gene. The CDR3 covers 13 residues. In germline, CDR1 is DFQATT, CDR2 SNEGSKA (reference sequence). This chain's CDR3 is CSARSGGAGTQYF. DNA of the CDR3: TGCAGTGCCCGTAGCGGGGGGGCAGGTACGCAGTATTTT.

The chain couples TRBV7-2 to TRBJ2-5; D is unclear. In germline, CDR1 is SGHTA, CDR2 FQGNSA. V lost 5 bases, J lost 2 bases, and 15 bases lay in between. The CDR3 is 15 amino acids. The CDR3 DNA is TGTGCCAGCAGCCCCAACACAGCCTTTCAAGAGACCCAGTACTTC. Translating gives CASSPNTAFQETQYF. The variable domain in full, with the rest retrieved from reference TRBV7-2 and TRBJ2-5, is GAGVSQSPSNKVTEKGKDVELRCDPISGHTALYWYRQSLGQGLEFLIYFQGNSAPDKSGLPSDRFSAERTGGSVSTLTIQRTQQEDSAVYLCASSPNTAFQETQYFGPGTRLLVL.

This rearrangement joins TRBV5-1 to TRBJ2-5; 13 bases align to TRBD2. V lost 4 bases and J lost 4; bases outside the gene matches: 7. The CDR3 loop spans 16 amino acids. Germline CDR1 reads SGHRS; CDR2 reads YFSETQ. The CDR3 spells CASSGEWTSGGETQYF. CDR3 in DNA: TGCGCCAGCAGCGGCGAGTGGACTAGCGGGGGAGAGACCCAGTACTTC.